The clone carrying this TCR beta chain was detected only once. Its cognate antigen is unknown. The study ran its PCR with 60 Vbeta and 13 Jbeta primers. Assay used: immunoSEQ multiplex PCR; TCRdb lists only in-frame clones, some missing. This table holds 120,000 to 150,000 clones, over 75% found once. CDR1 and CDR2 (germline): MNHEY, SMNVEV (reference sequence). The CDR3 length is 16 residues. The V and J ends lost 7 bases and 9 bases, in that order; junction bases with no gene match: 16. This specimen comes from a study of cytomegalovirus exposure and HLA in healthy donors. About the study: Out of several hundred genotyped donors, approximately 84% belonged to the Caucasian-associated ancestry cluster.

Study-wide points: Most TCR beta V segments were productive about 87% or about 30% of the time in an earlier analysis.

Material for sequencing was PBMCs. The J gene is TRBJ2-1, the V gene TRBV27, with TRBD2 matching over 9 bases. The receptor was derived from a man between 25 and 39 years old in good health and CMV-seropositive. In DNA, the CDR3 is TGTGCCAGCACGTCCGATCCTAGCGGGAACATGGGTGAGCAGTTCTTC. This gives the protein CASTSDPSGNMGEQFF.